The source of this TCR beta chain is a study of CD8 T cells in ankylosing spondylitis. Ten or more counts support this clonotype. V shed 1 base, J shed 2 bases, and the junction held 4 bases outside the gene matches. Germline V gene sequence: CDR1 DFQATT, CDR2 SNEGSKA (reference sequence). The CDR3 contains 14 residues. MiXCR, run by TCRdb on the 5' RACE reads, gives a single entry per CDR3 protein. This table holds 200,000 to 250,000 distinct CDR3 sequences, about 10% found once. Sequences were obtained from blood, either unsorted or a sorted T cell fraction (not recorded which). The V call is TRBV20-1, the J call TRBJ2-7, with 8 bases fitting TRBD2. This TCR derives from a male donor with ankylosing spondylitis or in good health (not recorded which). CDR3 sequence: CSARVTGGAYEQYF. The CDR3 DNA reads TGCAGTGCTAGAGTAACGGGAGGGGCCTACGAGCAGTACTTC.